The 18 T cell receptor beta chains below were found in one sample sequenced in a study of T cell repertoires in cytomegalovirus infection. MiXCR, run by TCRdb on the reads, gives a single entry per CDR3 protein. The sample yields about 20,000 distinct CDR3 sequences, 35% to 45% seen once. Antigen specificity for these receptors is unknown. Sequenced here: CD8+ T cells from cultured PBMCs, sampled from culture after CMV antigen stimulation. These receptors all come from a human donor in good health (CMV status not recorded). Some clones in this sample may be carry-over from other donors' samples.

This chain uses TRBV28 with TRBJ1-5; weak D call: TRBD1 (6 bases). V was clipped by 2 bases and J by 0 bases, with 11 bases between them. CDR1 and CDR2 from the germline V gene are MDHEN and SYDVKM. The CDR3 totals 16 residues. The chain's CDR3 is CASSLRTEYSNQPQHF. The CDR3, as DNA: TGTGCCAGCAGTTTACGGACAGAATATAGCAATCAGCCCCAGCATTTT.

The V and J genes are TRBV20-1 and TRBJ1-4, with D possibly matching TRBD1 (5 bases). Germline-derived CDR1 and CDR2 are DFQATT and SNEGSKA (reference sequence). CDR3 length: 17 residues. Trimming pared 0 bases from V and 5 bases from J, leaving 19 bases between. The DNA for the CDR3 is TGCAGTGCTAGAGACCGGGGCCGCCCCGCGGAAAATGAAAAACTGTTTTTT. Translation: CSARDRGRPAENEKLFF.

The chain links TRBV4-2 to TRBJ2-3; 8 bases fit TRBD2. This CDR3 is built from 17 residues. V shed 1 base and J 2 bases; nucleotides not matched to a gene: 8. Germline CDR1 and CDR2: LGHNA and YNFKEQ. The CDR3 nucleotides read TGTGCCAGCAGCCAAGGGGGCCAGCGGGGGCACACAGATACGCAGTATTTT. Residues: CASSQGGQRGHTDTQYF.

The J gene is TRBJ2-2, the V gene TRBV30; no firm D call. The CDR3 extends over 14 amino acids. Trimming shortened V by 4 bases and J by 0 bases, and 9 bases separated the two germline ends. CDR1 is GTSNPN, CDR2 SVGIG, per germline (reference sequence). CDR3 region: CAWTPVPNTGELFF. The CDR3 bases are TGTGCCTGGACCCCGGTACCGAACACCGGGGAGCTGTTTTTT.

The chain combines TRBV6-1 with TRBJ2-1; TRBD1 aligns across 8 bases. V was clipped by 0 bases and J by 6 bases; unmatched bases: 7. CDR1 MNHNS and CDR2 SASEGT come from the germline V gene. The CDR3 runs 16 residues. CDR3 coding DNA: TGTGCCAGCAGTGAAGCGCCCAGGGGGCTTGGCAATGAGCAGTTCTTC. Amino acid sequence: CASSEAPRGLGNEQFF.

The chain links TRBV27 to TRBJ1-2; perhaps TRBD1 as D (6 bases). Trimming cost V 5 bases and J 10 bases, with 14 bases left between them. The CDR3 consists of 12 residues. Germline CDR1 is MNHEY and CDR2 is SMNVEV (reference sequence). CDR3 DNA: TGTGCCAGCAGTAGGGACACGGTGCACTACACCTTC. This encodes CASSRDTVHYTF.

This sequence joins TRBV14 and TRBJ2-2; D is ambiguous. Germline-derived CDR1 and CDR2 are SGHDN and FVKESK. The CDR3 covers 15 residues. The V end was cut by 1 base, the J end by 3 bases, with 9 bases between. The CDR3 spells CASSQVVGHTGELFF. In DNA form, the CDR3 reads TGTGCCAGCAGCCAAGTTGTGGGTCACACCGGGGAGCTGTTTTTT.

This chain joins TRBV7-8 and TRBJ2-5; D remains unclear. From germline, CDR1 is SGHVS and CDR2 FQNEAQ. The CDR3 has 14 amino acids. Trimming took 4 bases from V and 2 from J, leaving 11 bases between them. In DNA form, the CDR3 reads TGTGCCAGCAGCTCCCCTGGGCGACAAGAGACCCAGTACTTC. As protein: CASSSPGRQETQYF.

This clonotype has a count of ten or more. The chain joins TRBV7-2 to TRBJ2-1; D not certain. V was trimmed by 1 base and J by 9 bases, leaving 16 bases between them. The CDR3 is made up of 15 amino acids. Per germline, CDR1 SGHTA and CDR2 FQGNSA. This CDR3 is CASSLDGGRRVEQFF. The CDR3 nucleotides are TGTGCCAGCAGCTTAGATGGTGGGCGCCGGGTTGAGCAGTTCTTC.

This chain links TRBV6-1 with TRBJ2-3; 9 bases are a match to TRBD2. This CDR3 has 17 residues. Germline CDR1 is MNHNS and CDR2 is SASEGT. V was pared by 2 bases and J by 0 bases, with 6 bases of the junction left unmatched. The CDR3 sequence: CASSERLAGISTDTQYF. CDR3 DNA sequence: TGTGCCAGCAGTGAACGGCTAGCGGGGATAAGCACAGATACGCAGTATTTT.

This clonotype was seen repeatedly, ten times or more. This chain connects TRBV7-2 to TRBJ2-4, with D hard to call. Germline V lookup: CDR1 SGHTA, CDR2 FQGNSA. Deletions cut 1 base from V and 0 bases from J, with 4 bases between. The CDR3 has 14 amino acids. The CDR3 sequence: CASSLGVAKNIQYF. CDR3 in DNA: TGTGCCAGCAGCTTAGGCGTAGCCAAAAACATTCAGTACTTC.

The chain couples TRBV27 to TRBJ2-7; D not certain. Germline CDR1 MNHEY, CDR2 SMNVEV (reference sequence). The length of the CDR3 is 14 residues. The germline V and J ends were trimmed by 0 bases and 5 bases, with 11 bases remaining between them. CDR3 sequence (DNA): TGTGCCAGCAGTTTATCGGCAGGTTCAAACGAGCAGTACTTC. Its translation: CASSLSAGSNEQYF.

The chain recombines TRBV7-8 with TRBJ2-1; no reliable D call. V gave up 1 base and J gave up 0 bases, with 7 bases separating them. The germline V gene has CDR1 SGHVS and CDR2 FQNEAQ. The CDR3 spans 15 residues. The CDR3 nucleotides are TGTGCCAGCAGCTTAGGGCAGATCTCCTACAATGAGCAGTTCTTC. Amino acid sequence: CASSLGQISYNEQFF.

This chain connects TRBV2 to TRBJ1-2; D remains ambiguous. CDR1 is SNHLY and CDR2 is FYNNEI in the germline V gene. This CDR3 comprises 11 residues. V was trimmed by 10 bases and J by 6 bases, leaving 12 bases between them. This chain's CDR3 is CATAGWNGYTF. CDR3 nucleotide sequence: TGTGCCACAGCCGGGTGGAATGGCTACACCTTC.

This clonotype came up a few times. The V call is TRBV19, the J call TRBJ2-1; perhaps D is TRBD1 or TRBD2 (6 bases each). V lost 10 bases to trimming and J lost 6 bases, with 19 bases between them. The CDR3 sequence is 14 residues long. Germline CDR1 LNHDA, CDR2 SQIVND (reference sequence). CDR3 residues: CATDGGVNPNEQFF. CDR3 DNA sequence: TGTGCCACCGACGGGGGCGTGAACCCCAATGAGCAGTTCTTC.

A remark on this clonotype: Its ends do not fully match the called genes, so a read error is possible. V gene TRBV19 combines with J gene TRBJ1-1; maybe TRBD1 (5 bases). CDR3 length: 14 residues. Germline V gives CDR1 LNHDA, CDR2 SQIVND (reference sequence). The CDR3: CASTIGRVNTEAFF. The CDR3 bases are TGTGCCAGTACTATAGGCAGGGTGAACACTGAAGCTTTCTTT.

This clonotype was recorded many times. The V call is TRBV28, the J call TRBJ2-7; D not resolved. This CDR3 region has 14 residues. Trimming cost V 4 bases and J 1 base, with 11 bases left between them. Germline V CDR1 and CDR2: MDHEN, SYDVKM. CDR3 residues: CASSSPGRSYEQYF. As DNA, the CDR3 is TGTGCCAGCAGTTCCCCGGGCCGTTCCTACGAGCAGTACTTC.

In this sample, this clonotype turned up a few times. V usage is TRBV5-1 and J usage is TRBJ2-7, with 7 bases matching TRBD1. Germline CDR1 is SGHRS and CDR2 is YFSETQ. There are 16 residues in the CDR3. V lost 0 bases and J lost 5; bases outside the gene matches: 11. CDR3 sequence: CASSLASTGVLDEQYF. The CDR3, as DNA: TGCGCCAGCAGCTTGGCCTCAACAGGGGTTTTGGACGAGCAGTACTTC.